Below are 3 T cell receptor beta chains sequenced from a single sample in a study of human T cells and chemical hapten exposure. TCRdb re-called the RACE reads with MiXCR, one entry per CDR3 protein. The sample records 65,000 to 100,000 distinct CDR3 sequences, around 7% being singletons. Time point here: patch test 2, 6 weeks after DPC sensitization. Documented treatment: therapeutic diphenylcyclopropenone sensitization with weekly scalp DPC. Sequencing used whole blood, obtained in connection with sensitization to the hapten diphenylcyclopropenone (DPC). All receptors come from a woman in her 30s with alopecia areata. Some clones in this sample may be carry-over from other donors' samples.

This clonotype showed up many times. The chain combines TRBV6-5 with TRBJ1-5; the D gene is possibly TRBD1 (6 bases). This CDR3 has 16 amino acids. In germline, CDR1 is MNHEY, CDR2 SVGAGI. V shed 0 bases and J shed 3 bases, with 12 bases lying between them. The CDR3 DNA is TGTGCCAGCAGTTACTCTACGGACAGAGACAATCAGCCCCAGCATTTT. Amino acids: CASSYSTDRDNQPQHF.

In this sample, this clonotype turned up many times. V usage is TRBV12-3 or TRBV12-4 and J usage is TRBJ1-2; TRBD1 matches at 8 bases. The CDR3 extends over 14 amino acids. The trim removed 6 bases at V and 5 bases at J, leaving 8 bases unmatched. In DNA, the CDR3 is TGTGCCAGCAGCCCGGGGACAGGAACTTATGGCTACACCTTC. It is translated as CASSPGTGTYGYTF.

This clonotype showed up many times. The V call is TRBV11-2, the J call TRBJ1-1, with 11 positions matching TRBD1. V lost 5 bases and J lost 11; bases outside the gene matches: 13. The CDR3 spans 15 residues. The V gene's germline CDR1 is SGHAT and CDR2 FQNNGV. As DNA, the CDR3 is TGTGCCAGCAGCCCATACCGGACAGGGGGCGCTTATGCTTTCTTT. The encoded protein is CASSPYRTGGAYAFF.